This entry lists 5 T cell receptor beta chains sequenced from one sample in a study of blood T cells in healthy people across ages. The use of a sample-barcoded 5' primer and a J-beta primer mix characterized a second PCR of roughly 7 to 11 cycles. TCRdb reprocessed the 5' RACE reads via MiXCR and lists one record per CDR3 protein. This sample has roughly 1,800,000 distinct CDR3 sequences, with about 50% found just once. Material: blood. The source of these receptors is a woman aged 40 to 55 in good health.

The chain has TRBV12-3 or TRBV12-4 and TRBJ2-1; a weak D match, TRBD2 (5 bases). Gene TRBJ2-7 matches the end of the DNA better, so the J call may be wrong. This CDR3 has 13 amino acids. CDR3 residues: CASSFRGYYEQYF. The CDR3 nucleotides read TGTGCCAGCAGTTTTCGCGGGTACTACGAGCAGTACTTC.

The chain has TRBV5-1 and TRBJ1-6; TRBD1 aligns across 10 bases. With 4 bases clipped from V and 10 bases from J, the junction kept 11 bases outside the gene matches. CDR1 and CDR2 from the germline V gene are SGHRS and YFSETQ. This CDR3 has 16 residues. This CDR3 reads CASSPRAGTGASPLHF. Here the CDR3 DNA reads TGCGCCAGCAGCCCAAGGGCGGGGACAGGGGCCTCACCCCTCCACTTT.

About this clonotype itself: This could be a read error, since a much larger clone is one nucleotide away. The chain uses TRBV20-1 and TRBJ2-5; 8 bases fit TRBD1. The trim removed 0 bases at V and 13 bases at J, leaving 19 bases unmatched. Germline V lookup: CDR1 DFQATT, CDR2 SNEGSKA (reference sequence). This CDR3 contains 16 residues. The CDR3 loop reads CSARDKPWDRHYERYF. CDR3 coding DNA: TGCAGTGCTAGAGACAAGCCTTGGGACAGGCACTACGAGCGGTACTTC.

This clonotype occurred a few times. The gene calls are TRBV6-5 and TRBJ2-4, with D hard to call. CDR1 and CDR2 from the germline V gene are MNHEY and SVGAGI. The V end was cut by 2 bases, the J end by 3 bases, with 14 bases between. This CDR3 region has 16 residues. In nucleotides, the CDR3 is TGTGCCAGCAGTTACGCTCAAGGGTTGGGCAAAAACATTCAGTACTTC. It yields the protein CASSYAQGLGKNIQYF.

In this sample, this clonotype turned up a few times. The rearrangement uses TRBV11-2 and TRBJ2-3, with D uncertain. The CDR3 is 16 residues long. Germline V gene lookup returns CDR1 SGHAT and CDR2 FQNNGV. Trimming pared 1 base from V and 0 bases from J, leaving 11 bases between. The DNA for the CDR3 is TGTGCCAGCAGCTTAGGTTTAGCCGTTAGCACAGATACGCAGTATTTT. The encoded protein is CASSLGLAVSTDTQYF.